The 7 T cell receptor beta chains in this list originate from one sample, sequenced in a study of tumor-infiltrating lymphocytes in primary liver carcinoma. Unsorted whole blood supplied the blood RNA, and germline DNA was isolated too. Priming with a constant-region primer yielded TCR beta cDNA from about 540 ng total RNA. Three nested multiplex PCR rounds, a slightly modified ARM-PCR, produced the libraries for TCR beta. The first two PCR rounds used TRBV1-TRBV30 forward primers with a C-beta reverse primer, 9 to 10 cycles each. Each CDR3 protein gets one entry after TCRdb re-called the multiplex PCR reads with MiXCR. In the table there are 300,000 to 350,000 distinct CDR3 sequences, less than 70% of which are singletons. The sample taken for sequencing was peripheral blood. All receptors come from a man in his forties or fifties with primary liver carcinoma and hepatitis B virus infection.

In this sample, this clonotype turned up once. A much larger clone lies one base from this, so it may be a read error. The gene calls are TRBV4-1 and TRBJ2-7; tentative D call: TRBD2 (5 bases). CDR1 is MGHRA and CDR2 is YSYEKL in the germline V gene. This CDR3 comprises 14 residues. CDR3 protein: CANSHPGSSYEQYF. The CDR3 nucleotides are TGCGCCAACAGCCACCCGGGGTCGTCGTACGAGCAGTACTTC.

The rearrangement links TRBV5-5 to TRBJ2-1; 9 bases map to TRBD2. The CDR3 length is 17 residues. With 4 bases clipped from V and 0 bases from J, the junction kept 8 bases outside the gene matches. The germline V gene encodes CDR1 SGHKS and CDR2 YYEKEE (reference sequence). The CDR3 DNA is TGTGCCAGCAGCCCGCGGGGGGGAGGTATCTCCTACAATGAGCAGTTCTTC. Translated, it gives CASSPRGGGISYNEQFF. The variable domain in full, with the rest retrieved from reference TRBV5-5 and TRBJ2-1, is DAGVTQSPTHLIKTRGQQVTLRCSPISGHKSVSWYQQVLGQGPQFIFQYYEKEERGRGNFPDRFSARQFPNYSSELNVNALLLGDSALYLCASSPRGGGISYNEQFFGPGTRLTVL.

Regarding this clonotype: A much larger clone lies one base from this, so it may be a read error. The chain combines TRBV12-3 or TRBV12-4 with TRBJ2-7; tentative D call: TRBD2 (5 bases). The CDR3 loop spans 14 amino acids. The CDR3 reads CVSSSPTRAYEQYF. The CDR3 DNA sequence: TGTGTCAGCAGCTCTCCTACTAGGGCCTACGAGCAGTACTTC.

This chain connects TRBV11-2 to TRBJ1-2; 8 bases are a match to TRBD1. The germline CDR1 and CDR2 sequences are SGHAT and FQNNGV. The length of the CDR3 is 18 residues. The J segment lost 7 bases and the V segment lost 2 bases, leaving 18 bases of the junction unmatched. This CDR3 reads CASSLTSRRDRGTSGYTF. The CDR3 DNA reads TGTGCCAGCAGCTTAACATCGCGGCGCGACAGGGGTACGAGTGGCTACACCTTC.

Only a few counts were recorded for this clonotype. This chain links TRBV28 with TRBJ1-2; D remains unclear. Per the germline V gene, CDR1 is MDHEN and CDR2 is SYDVKM. CDR3 size: 13 residues. Between the trimmed V and J ends, which lost 10 bases and 4 bases, there was a span of 16 bases. CDR3 sequence (DNA): TGTGCCATCTTCGATGGGAAGGCCTATGGCTACACCTTC. This translates into CAIFDGKAYGYTF.

As for this clonotype: This may stem from a read error, because a much larger clone lies one nucleotide away. CDR3 in amino acids: CASSPESTPNTDTQYF. DNA of the CDR3: TGCGCCAGCAGCCCAGAAAGCACCCCGAACACAGATACGCAGTATTTT. The V and J genes are TRBV4-1 and TRBJ2-3; D remains ambiguous. Germline V gene sequence: CDR1 MGHRA, CDR2 YSYEKL. The CDR3 sequence is 16 residues long. Deletions cut 4 bases from V and 2 bases from J, with 16 bases between.

As for this clonotype: One end of the junction fails to match germline, which may point to a read error. The chain combines TRBV11-2 with TRBJ2-2; D gene uncertain. Germline-derived CDR1 and CDR2 are SGHAT and FQNNGV. The CDR3 runs 14 residues. CDR3 DNA sequence: TGTGTCAGCAGCTTACTCAAGAACACCGGGGAGCTGTTTTTT. It yields the protein CVSSLLKNTGELFF.